This T cell receptor beta chain was sequenced during a study of cytomegalovirus exposure and HLA in healthy donors. In the study overall: In terms of ancestry, the Caucasian-associated cluster contained 80% to 90% of the 398 genotyped donors.

Vbeta (60) and Jbeta (13) primers were used in the PCR. Here immunoSEQ multiplex PCR was the method, and the copy in TCRdb shows in-frame clones only, minus some. Its table records roughly 220,000 clones. Sequencing was performed on PBMCs. The source of this sequence is a girl aged 2 to 9 in good health and CMV-seropositive.

The CDR3 spells CASRLTGGYTF. In DNA, the CDR3 is TGTGCCAGCAGATTAACAGGGGGCTACACCTTC. The chain is built from TRBV2 and TRBJ1-2; a possible D gene is TRBD1 (6 bases). The V end lost 6 bases, the J end lost 8 bases, and 10 bases lay between the germline ends. Germline V gene lookup returns CDR1 SNHLY and CDR2 FYNNEI. The CDR3 has 11 residues.